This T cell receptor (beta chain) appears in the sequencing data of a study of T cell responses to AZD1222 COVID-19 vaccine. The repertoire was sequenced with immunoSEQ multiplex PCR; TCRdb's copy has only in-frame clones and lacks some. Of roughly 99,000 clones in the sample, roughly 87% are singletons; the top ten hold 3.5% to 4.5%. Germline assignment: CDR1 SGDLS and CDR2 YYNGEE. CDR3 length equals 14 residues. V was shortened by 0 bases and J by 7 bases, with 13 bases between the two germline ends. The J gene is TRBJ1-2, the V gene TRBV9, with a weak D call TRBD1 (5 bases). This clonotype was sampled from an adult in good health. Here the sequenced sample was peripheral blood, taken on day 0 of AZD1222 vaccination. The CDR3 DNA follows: TGTGCCAGCAGCGTAGGGGTCGGGGCGCGTGGCTACACCTTC. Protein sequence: CASSVGVGARGYTF. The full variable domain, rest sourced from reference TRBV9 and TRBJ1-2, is DSGVTQTPKHLITATGQRVTLRCSPRSGDLSVYWYQQSLDQGLQFLIQYYNGEERAKGNILERFSAQQFPDLHSELNLSSLELGDSALYFCASSVGVGARGYTFGSGTRLTVV.